Each of the 11 T cell receptor beta chains below was sequenced from the same sample in a study of response to subunit inactivated influenza vaccine. TCRdb re-analysed the RT-PCR reads in MiXCR, keeping a single row per CDR3 protein. The data hold approximately 500,000 distinct CDR3 sequences, with approximately 12% observed a single time. This specimen was PBMCs from blood, taken 40 to 50 days after vaccination. The origin of the receptors is a man aged 50 to 59 who received an inactivated influenza vaccine.

The rearrangement joins TRBV7-6 to TRBJ2-7, with 7 nucleotides matching TRBD1. J gave up 6 bases and V 9 bases, and 11 bases lay outside the gene matches. Germline-derived CDR1 and CDR2 are SGHVS and FNYEAQ. This CDR3 contains 13 residues. The CDR3 here is CASATGSVGEQYF. The DNA of the CDR3 is TGTGCCAGTGCGACAGGGTCGGTAGGCGAGCAGTACTTC.

This chain uses TRBV6-1 with TRBJ1-1; D call uncertain. From germline, CDR1 is MNHNS and CDR2 SASEGT. Trimming removed 6 bases at V and 0 bases at J, with 14 bases between. CDR3 length: 15 amino acids. DNA for the CDR3: TGTGCCAGCAGACGCAGCGATTACATGAACACTGAAGCTTTCTTT. Protein sequence: CASRRSDYMNTEAFF.

This clonotype showed up many times. This sequence joins TRBV5-1 and TRBJ2-1, with 7 bases fitting TRBD2. The trim removed 4 bases at V and 4 bases at J, leaving 11 bases unmatched. Germline CDR1 and CDR2: SGHRS and YFSETQ. This CDR3 has 16 amino acids. CDR3 sequence: CASSREASGVYNEQFF. In DNA form, the CDR3 reads TGCGCCAGCAGCCGCGAGGCTAGCGGAGTGTACAATGAGCAGTTCTTC.

V is TRBV6-2 or TRBV6-3 and J is TRBJ2-5, with TRBD2 identical over 13 bases. The V gene end was trimmed by 4 bases and the J gene end by 5 bases; junction bases not matched to a gene: 7. CDR1 MNHEY and CDR2 SVGEGT come from the germline V gene. CDR3 size: 16 residues. CDR3 protein: CASSSGTSGARETQYF. The CDR3 bases are TGTGCCAGCAGTTCTGGGACTAGCGGGGCCAGGGAGACCCAGTACTTC.

The chain combines TRBV5-1 with TRBJ2-1, with TRBD2 as a possible D gene (6 bases). Germline loops: CDR1 SGHRS, CDR2 YFSETQ. Trimming pared 0 bases from V and 7 bases from J, leaving 11 bases between. This CDR3 contains 14 residues. CDR3 DNA: TGCGCCAGCAGCTTGGCCCTGGGGAGGAATGAGCAGTTCTTC. Amino acids: CASSLALGRNEQFF. The full variable domain, with the rest looked up from reference TRBV5-1 and TRBJ2-1, is KAGVTQTPRYLIKTRGQQVTLSCSPISGHRSVSWYQQTPGQGLQFLFEYFSETQRNKGNFPGRFSGRQFSNSRSEMNVSTLELGDSALYLCASSLALGRNEQFFGPGTRLTVL.

Only a few counts were recorded for this clonotype. This chain links TRBV15 with TRBJ2-4, with 8 bases that match TRBD1. Germline V CDR1 and CDR2: LNHNV, YYDKDF (reference sequence). Losses at the gene ends were 1 base for V and 7 bases for J; bases not matched to a gene: 0. This CDR3 contains 13 residues. The DNA of the CDR3 is TGTGCCACCAGCAGAGGGACAGGGAACATTCAGTACTTC. Amino acid sequence: CATSRGTGNIQYF. The full variable domain, in which reference TRBV15 and TRBJ2-4 provide the parts outside the CDR3, is DAMVIQNPRYQVTQFGKPVTLSCSQTLNHNVMYWYQQKSSQAPKLLFHYYDKDFNNEADTPDNFQSRRPNTSFCFLDIRSPGLGDTAMYLCATSRGTGNIQYFGAGTRLSVL.

Concerning this clonotype itself: At one of its ends the junction is not consistent with the germline gene, which may arise from a read error. This chain connects TRBV11-2 to TRBJ2-2; 8 nucleotides match TRBD1. The CDR3 contains 18 residues. CDR1 is SGHAT and CDR2 is FQNNGV in the germline V gene. CDR3 DNA: TGTGCCGGCAGCCCCCCCGGCGGGACAGGACTTCTCTCGGGGGAGCTGTTTTTT. Amino acids: CAGSPPGGTGLLSGELFF.

The chain is built from TRBV10-3 and TRBJ2-5, with 12 nucleotides matching TRBD2. This CDR3 region has 19 residues. Germline CDR1 is ENHRY and CDR2 is SYGVKD. The trim removed 0 bases at V and 5 bases at J, leaving 13 bases unmatched. CDR3 nucleotides: TGTGCCATCAGTGAGTCGAGGGCAAGACTAGCGGGAGCGAGGGAGACCCAGTACTTC. Its protein is CAISESRARLAGARETQYF.

This clonotype was counted between two and nine times. J is TRBJ2-1 and V is TRBV7-8; TRBD2 matches at 11 bases. Germline V gives CDR1 SGHVS, CDR2 FQNEAQ. V lost 2 bases to trimming and J lost 1 base; unmatched junction nucleotides: 10. The CDR3 length is 19 residues. The CDR3 loop is CASSLNYVLAGVSYNEQFF. The CDR3 region has the DNA TGTGCCAGCAGCTTAAACTACGTACTAGCGGGAGTTTCCTACAATGAGCAGTTCTTC. The full variable domain, rest sourced from reference TRBV7-8 and TRBJ2-1, is GAGVSQSPRYKVAKRGQDVALRCDPISGHVSLFWYQQALGQGPEFLTYFQNEAQLDKSGLPSDRFFAERPEGSVSTLKIQRTQQEDSAVYLCASSLNYVLAGVSYNEQFFGPGTRLTVL.

This clonotype was seen a few times. The genes are TRBV5-6 and TRBJ2-5, with D uncertain. The V gene's germline CDR1 is SGHDT and CDR2 YYEEEE. V lost 1 base to trimming and J lost 5 bases, with 6 bases between them. The CDR3 covers 12 residues. The CDR3, as DNA: TGTGCCAGCAGCTTGTCTAAGGAGACCCAGTACTTC. Amino acid sequence: CASSLSKETQYF.

V usage is TRBV15 and J usage is TRBJ2-7; TRBD2 might be the D (5 bases). V lost 5 bases, J lost 1 base, and 15 bases lay in between. The length of the CDR3 is 15 residues. From germline, CDR1 is LNHNV and CDR2 YYDKDF (reference sequence). CDR3 sequence (DNA): TGTGCCACCAGCTGGCCGGGTGGAGGATCCTACGAGCAGTACTTC. This codes for CATSWPGGGSYEQYF.